Below, 10 T cell receptor beta chains from the same sample are listed, as sequenced in a study of blood T cells in healthy people across ages. A J-beta primer mix and a sample-barcoded 5' primer were used in a second PCR of roughly 6 to 11 cycles. Each CDR3 protein gets one entry after TCRdb re-called the 5' RACE reads with MiXCR. Of approximately 880,000 distinct CDR3 sequences in the sample, approximately 49% were seen once. Material: blood. The receptors originated from a man aged 25 to 40 in good health.

This clonotype was counted between two and nine times. The chain employs TRBV28 and TRBJ2-7; D gene ambiguous. This CDR3 region has 12 residues. With 6 bases removed from V and 2 bases from J, the gap between germline ends came to 8 bases. The germline V gene encodes CDR1 MDHEN and CDR2 SYDVKM. The CDR3 bases are TGTGCCAGCAGCCCACAAGCCTACGAGCAGTACTTC. Its translation: CASSPQAYEQYF.

The rearrangement links TRBV20-1 to TRBJ2-5; TRBD1 aligns across 8 bases. The DNA end favors TRBJ2-7, so the J call may be wrong. The CDR3 is 13 amino acids. CDR1 is DFQATT, CDR2 SNEGSKA, per germline (reference sequence). The CDR3 loop reads CSAPTGGFREQYF. The CDR3 DNA reads TGCAGTGCTCCCACAGGGGGGTTCCGCGAGCAGTACTTC.

This clonotype was seen once. The genes are TRBV7-2 and TRBJ2-5, with unresolved D. The J call could be wrong; TRBJ2-7 is a better fit for the DNA end. The germline gives CDR1 SGHTA, CDR2 FQGNSA. This CDR3 is 14 amino acids long. Here the CDR3 DNA reads TGTGCCAGCAGCCTTACTCGAGGCCAGGACGAGCAGTACTTC. Translated, it gives CASSLTRGQDEQYF.

This clonotype was observed at least ten times. The chain employs TRBV29-1 and TRBJ2-5; 7 nucleotides line up with TRBD2. In germline, CDR1 is SQVTM, CDR2 ANQGSEA. The trim removed 0 bases at V and 5 bases at J, leaving 9 bases unmatched. The CDR3 runs 15 residues. Here the CDR3 DNA reads TGCAGCGTTGAAGAAATGGGCGGGGAGGGGGAGACCCAGTACTTC. This encodes CSVEEMGGEGETQYF.

Worth noting for this clonotype: Just one base apart from a much larger clone, this may be a read error. The chain links TRBV28 to TRBJ2-7, with 7 bases fitting TRBD1. The length of the CDR3 is 14 residues. CDR1 is MDHEN and CDR2 is SYDVKM in the germline V gene. The CDR3 DNA reads TGTGCCAGCAGTGTATGGACAGGAGGCCACGAGCAGTACTTC. It specifies CASSVWTGGHEQYF.

The V call is TRBV2, the J call TRBJ2-7, with TRBD1 matching 8 bases. Germline V lookup: CDR1 SNHLY, CDR2 FYNNEI. This CDR3 is built from 14 residues. With V trimmed by 9 bases and J by 7 bases, 14 bases remained unmatched. The CDR3 spells CASKGRQGAGEQYF. CDR3 nucleotides: TGTGCCAGTAAGGGACGGCAGGGGGCCGGTGAGCAGTACTTC.

The chain joins TRBV18 to TRBJ2-3; no clear D. V lost 6 bases and J 5 bases, leaving 21 bases between the germline ends. There are 16 residues in the CDR3. CDR1 is KGHSH and CDR2 is LQKENI in the germline V gene. In DNA form, the CDR3 reads TGTGCCAGCTCTCCCACATTGAGGCTAGTGGAAGATACGCAGTATTTT. It yields the protein CASSPTLRLVEDTQYF.

This clonotype has only a few counts. The chain carries TRBV4-1 and TRBJ2-1; D might be TRBD1 or TRBD2, each matching 6 bases. CDR3 size: 15 residues. From germline, CDR1 is MGHRA and CDR2 YSYEKL. Trimming removed 5 bases at V and 0 bases at J, with 11 bases between. This CDR3 is CASSSGGYSYNEQFF. The CDR3 DNA reads TGCGCCAGCAGCTCCGGGGGCTACTCCTACAATGAGCAGTTCTTC.

Only one count was recorded for this clonotype. This chain links TRBV4-1 with TRBJ1-1; maybe TRBD1 (6 bases). Per germline, CDR1 MGHRA and CDR2 YSYEKL. The CDR3 sequence is 13 residues long. V lost 6 bases and J lost 7, with 15 bases in between. For the CDR3, the DNA is TGCGCCAGCAGGGGGGGCAGGCCGCATGAAGCTTTCTTT. Translating gives CASRGGRPHEAFF.

The chain couples TRBV12-3 or TRBV12-4 to TRBJ1-5; D might be TRBD1 (6 bases). The CDR3 sequence is 15 residues long. The V and J ends lost 5 bases and 0 bases respectively, with 11 bases between them. CDR3 loop: CASSTWTDSNQPQHF. The CDR3 DNA reads as TGTGCCAGCAGTACCTGGACAGATAGCAATCAGCCCCAGCATTTT.